This T cell receptor (beta chain) was found in a study of graft-versus-host responses after intestinal transplantation. Study-level results: GvH clones surfaced in recipient marrow, some emerging earlier in ileum or blood. An association linked early post-transplant HvG declines with peak circulating GvH clone levels.

CDR3 length equals 16 residues. V was shortened by 5 bases and J by 3 bases, with 20 bases between the two germline ends. The germline gives CDR1 ENHRY, CDR2 SYGVKD. Only in-frame clones appear in the TCRdb table, and some are missing; sequencing was by immunoSEQ multiplex PCR. Of roughly 27,000 clones listed, 80% to 85% are singletons. Of note for this clone: What it binds is not known.

Graft material was processed, releasing intraepithelial and lamina propria lymphocytes. The clonotype was recovered from a human patient who received an intestinal transplant, so some T cells may come from the graft donor. V gene TRBV10-3 combines with J gene TRBJ2-7, with D maybe TRBD1 (6 bases). The starting material was ileum tissue, obtained 98 days after intestinal transplantation. The CDR3 bases are TGTGCCATCAGTCCCAGGGGTCCCCTTCAATTCTACGAGCAGTACTTC. It is translated as CAISPRGPLQFYEQYF.